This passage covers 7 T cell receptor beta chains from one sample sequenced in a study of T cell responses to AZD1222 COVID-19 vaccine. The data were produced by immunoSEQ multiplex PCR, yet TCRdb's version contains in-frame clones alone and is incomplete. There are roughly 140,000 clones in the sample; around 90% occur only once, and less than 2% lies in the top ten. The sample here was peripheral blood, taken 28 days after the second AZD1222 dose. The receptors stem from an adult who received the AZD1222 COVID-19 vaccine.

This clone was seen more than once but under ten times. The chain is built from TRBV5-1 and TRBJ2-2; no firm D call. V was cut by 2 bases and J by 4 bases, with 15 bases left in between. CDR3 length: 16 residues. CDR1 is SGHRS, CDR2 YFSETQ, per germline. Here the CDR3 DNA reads TGCGCCAGCAGCTTTATACTCCCGAGGAGCACCGGGGAGCTGTTTTTT. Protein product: CASSFILPRSTGELFF. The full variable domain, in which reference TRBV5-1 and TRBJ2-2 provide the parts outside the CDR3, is KAGVTQTPRYLIKTRGQQVTLSCSPISGHRSVSWYQQTPGQGLQFLFEYFSETQRNKGNFPGRFSGRQFSNSRSEMNVSTLELGDSALYLCASSFILPRSTGELFFGEGSRLTVL.

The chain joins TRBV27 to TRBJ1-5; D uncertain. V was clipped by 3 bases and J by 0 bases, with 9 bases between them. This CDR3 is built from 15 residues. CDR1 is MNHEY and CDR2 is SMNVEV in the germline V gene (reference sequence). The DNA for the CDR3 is TGTGCCAGCAGTTTGTTGGGGTTTAGCAATCAGCCCCAGCATTTT. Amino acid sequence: CASSLLGFSNQPQHF.

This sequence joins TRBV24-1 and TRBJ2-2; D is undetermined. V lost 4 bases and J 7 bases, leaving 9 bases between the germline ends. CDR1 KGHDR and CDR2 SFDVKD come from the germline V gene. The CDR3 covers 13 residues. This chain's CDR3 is CATSEPESGELFF. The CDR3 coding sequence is TGTGCCACCAGTGAGCCTGAAAGCGGGGAGCTGTTTTTT.

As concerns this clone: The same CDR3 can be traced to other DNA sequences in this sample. The CDR3 DNA reads as TGCGCCAGCAGCCTGGGACAGGGGGCTTACGAGCAGTACTTC. It translates to CASSLGQGAYEQYF. The genes are TRBV5-1 and TRBJ2-7; 12 bases fit TRBD1. This CDR3 region has 14 residues. The junction had 3 bases not matched to a gene; V was cut back by 4 bases and J by 4 bases. From germline, CDR1 is SGHRS and CDR2 YFSETQ.

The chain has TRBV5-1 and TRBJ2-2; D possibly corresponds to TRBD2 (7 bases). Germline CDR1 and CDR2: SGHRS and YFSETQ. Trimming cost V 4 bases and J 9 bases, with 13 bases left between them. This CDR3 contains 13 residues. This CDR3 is CASSNGGGRELFF. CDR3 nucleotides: TGCGCCAGCAGCAATGGCGGGGGCCGGGAGCTGTTTTTT.

The DNA for the CDR3 is TGCGCCAGCAGCTTCTCTCTAGCAGGGGAGGGATATGAAAAACTGTTTTTT. Protein: CASSFSLAGEGYEKLFF. The rearrangement uses TRBV5-1 and TRBJ1-4; D may be TRBD1 (6 bases). Per the germline V gene, CDR1 is SGHRS and CDR2 is YFSETQ. The CDR3 covers 17 residues. Trimming pared 2 bases from V and 6 bases from J, leaving 20 bases between.

The CDR3 DNA follows: TGTGCCAGTAGGGACAGTGCCCAATATAGCAATCAGCCCCAGCATTTT. Its protein is CASRDSAQYSNQPQHF. The chain uses TRBV19 and TRBJ1-5; possible D gene TRBD1, 6 bases. The germline V gene has CDR1 LNHDA and CDR2 SQIVND (reference sequence). The germline V and J ends were trimmed by 6 bases and 0 bases, with 15 bases remaining between them. The CDR3 contains 16 residues.